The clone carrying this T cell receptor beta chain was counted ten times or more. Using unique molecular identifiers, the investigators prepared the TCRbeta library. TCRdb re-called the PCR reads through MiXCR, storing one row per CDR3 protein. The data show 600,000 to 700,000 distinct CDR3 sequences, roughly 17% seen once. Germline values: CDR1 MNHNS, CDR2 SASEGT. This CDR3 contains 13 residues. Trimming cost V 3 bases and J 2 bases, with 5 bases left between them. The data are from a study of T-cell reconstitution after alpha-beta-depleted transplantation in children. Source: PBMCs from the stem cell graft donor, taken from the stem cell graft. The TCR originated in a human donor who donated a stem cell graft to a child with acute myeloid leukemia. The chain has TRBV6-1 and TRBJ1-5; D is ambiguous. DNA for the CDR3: TGTGCCAGCAGTGACGTCGGCAATCAGCCCCAGCATTTT. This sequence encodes CASSDVGNQPQHF.